Listed below are T cell receptor beta chains from one sample, sequenced in a study of beta chain features in type 1 diabetes. Method: immunoSEQ multiplex PCR; TCRdb's copy keeps in-frame clones and lacks some. This sample has about 120,000 clones, with about a sixth found just once. Sequenced input: central memory CD4+ T cells from blood. All receptors derive from a man aged 30-40 years with type 1 diabetes. The CDR3 runs from the conserved cysteine through the conserved F or W. D genes are given only for firm matches. Clone size appears in some rows only: once, few, many, or a class for an expanded clone.

j_gene: TRBJ1-5; d_gene: -; abundance: -; v_gene: TRBV4-1; CDR3nt: TGCGCCAGCAGCCAAGAAATACAGGGATGGGAAAAGCCCCAGCATTTT; CDR3aa: CASSQEIQGWEKPQHF
j_gene: TRBJ2-3; d_gene: -; abundance: few; v_gene: TRBV29-1; CDR3nt: TGCAGCGTCACAGGGCAGGGGGACTTCGTGGATACGCAGTATTTT; CDR3aa: CSVTGQGDFVDTQYF
j_gene: TRBJ2-3; d_gene: -; abundance: few; v_gene: TRBV7-2; CDR3nt: TGTGCCAGCAGCCCCCAGCGGGCTAGCACAGATACGCAGTATTTT; CDR3aa: CASSPQRASTDTQYF
j_gene: TRBJ2-7; d_gene: TRBD1; abundance: -; v_gene: TRBV6-5; CDR3nt: TGTGCCAGCAGCCGGACAGGGACAAACTCCTACGAGCAGTACTTC; CDR3aa: CASSRTGTNSYEQYF
j_gene: TRBJ1-5; d_gene: -; abundance: -; v_gene: TRBV6-5; CDR3nt: TGTGCCAGCAGTTACTCGAAGGATATGAGCAATCAGCCCCAGCATTTT; CDR3aa: CASSYSKDMSNQPQHF
j_gene: TRBJ2-6; d_gene: -; abundance: few; v_gene: TRBV6-6; CDR3nt: TGTGCCAGCTCGACCGCTGGGGCCAACGTCCTGACTTTC; CDR3aa: CASSTAGANVLTF
j_gene: TRBJ1-3; d_gene: -; abundance: -; v_gene: TRBV11-2; CDR3nt: TGTGCCAGCAGCTTGGCCCCCGGAAACACCATATATTTT; CDR3aa: CASSLAPGNTIYF
j_gene: TRBJ2-7; d_gene: -; abundance: -; v_gene: TRBV29-1; CDR3nt: TGCAGCGTTGAAAGGTTAACAGGGTCCTACGAGCAGTACTTC; CDR3aa: CSVERLTGSYEQYF
j_gene: TRBJ1-5; d_gene: -; abundance: -; v_gene: TRBV6-6; CDR3nt: -; CDR3aa: CASSTSGNQPQHF
j_gene: TRBJ2-2; d_gene: -; abundance: many; v_gene: TRBV6-5; CDR3nt: TGTGCCACCCGGAGAGGGGCGTTTAACACCGGGGAGCTGTTTTTT; CDR3aa: CATRRGAFNTGELFF
j_gene: TRBJ2-3; d_gene: TRBD2; abundance: -; v_gene: TRBV7-9; CDR3nt: TGTGCCAGCAGCTTGGGACTAGCGGGCACAGATACGCAGTATTTT; CDR3aa: CASSLGLAGTDTQYF
j_gene: TRBJ2-3; d_gene: -; abundance: few; v_gene: TRBV5-1; CDR3nt: TGCGCCAGCAGCTTGTCCCCAGTCACAGATACGCAGTATTTT; CDR3aa: CASSLSPVTDTQYF
j_gene: TRBJ2-5; d_gene: -; abundance: -; v_gene: TRBV7-8; CDR3nt: TGTGCCAGCAGCTTTACGGACGGCCCGGGGGAGACCCAGTACTTC; CDR3aa: CASSFTDGPGETQYF
j_gene: TRBJ1-5; d_gene: -; abundance: -; v_gene: TRBV19; CDR3nt: TGTGCCAGTAGTGAGGATCGGGGCAATCAGCCCCAGCATTTT; CDR3aa: CASSEDRGNQPQHF
j_gene: TRBJ2-7; d_gene: -; abundance: -; v_gene: TRBV7-2; CDR3nt: TGTGCCAGCAGCCTTGCCGGCGGGGACCGGGGCGAGCAGTACTTC; CDR3aa: CASSLAGGDRGEQYF
j_gene: TRBJ2-5; d_gene: -; abundance: -; v_gene: TRBV18; CDR3nt: TGTGCCAGCTCACCACCAGGGATCGAGACCCAGTACTTC; CDR3aa: CASSPPGIETQYF
j_gene: TRBJ2-3; d_gene: TRBD2; abundance: few; v_gene: TRBV6-5; CDR3nt: TGTGCCAGCAGTTTGCAAAGCGGGAGGGATACGCAGTATTTT; CDR3aa: CASSLQSGRDTQYF
j_gene: TRBJ1-1; d_gene: TRBD1; abundance: few; v_gene: TRBV19; CDR3nt: TGTGCCAGTATCAGGGGGAGATGGCAGAACACTGAAGCTTTCTTT; CDR3aa: CASIRGRWQNTEAFF
j_gene: TRBJ1-2; d_gene: TRBD1; abundance: -; v_gene: TRBV7-9; CDR3nt: TGTGCCAGCAGCCGACAGGGGGCTAACTATGGCTACACCTTC; CDR3aa: CASSRQGANYGYTF
j_gene: TRBJ2-1; d_gene: -; abundance: -; v_gene: TRBV29-1; CDR3nt: TGCAGCGTTGTAGCGGCAGTCCCTTACAATGAGCAGTTCTTC; CDR3aa: CSVVAAVPYNEQFF
j_gene: TRBJ2-1; d_gene: -; abundance: -; v_gene: TRBV7-9; CDR3nt: TGTGCCAGCAGCTTCCCGTTCAATGAGCAGTTCTTC; CDR3aa: CASSFPFNEQFF
j_gene: TRBJ1-2; d_gene: -; abundance: many; v_gene: TRBV4-3; CDR3nt: TGCGCCAGCAGCCAGGACCCAGGGGAGATGAGCTATGGCTACACCTTC; CDR3aa: CASSQDPGEMSYGYTF
j_gene: TRBJ1-1; d_gene: -; abundance: medium-sized; v_gene: TRBV10-3; CDR3nt: TGTGCCATCCTCGGTCGGATGAACACTGAAGCTTTCTTT; CDR3aa: CAILGRMNTEAFF
j_gene: TRBJ1-1; d_gene: -; abundance: few; v_gene: TRBV4-2; CDR3nt: TGTGCCAGCAGCCAAGACGGTCAGGTGAACACTGAAGCTTTCTTT; CDR3aa: CASSQDGQVNTEAFF
j_gene: TRBJ1-2; d_gene: -; abundance: few; v_gene: TRBV14; CDR3nt: TGTGCCAGCAGTCAGGTGTCAGGAGTGGGCACCTATGGCTACACCTTC; CDR3aa: CASSQVSGVGTYGYTF
j_gene: TRBJ1-1; d_gene: -; abundance: -; v_gene: TRBV7-9; CDR3nt: TGTGCCAGCAGCTCCGGCCCTGAAGCTTTCTTT; CDR3aa: CASSSGPEAFF
j_gene: TRBJ2-6; d_gene: TRBD1; abundance: -; v_gene: TRBV9; CDR3nt: TGTGCCAGCAGCCCAAAGTCCGGGACAGGGGCAGGGGCCAACGTCCTGACTTTC; CDR3aa: CASSPKSGTGAGANVLTF
j_gene: TRBJ1-2; d_gene: -; abundance: -; v_gene: TRBV6-1; CDR3nt: TGTGCCAGCACCCCTCCCCCTCGAGAGTATGGCTACACCTTC; CDR3aa: CASTPPPREYGYTF
j_gene: TRBJ2-7; d_gene: -; abundance: few; v_gene: TRBV12-5; CDR3nt: TGTGCTAGTGGGGGGACAAACTACGAGCAGTACTTC; CDR3aa: CASGGTNYEQYF
j_gene: TRBJ2-7; d_gene: TRBD1; abundance: few; v_gene: TRBV5-1; CDR3nt: TGCGCCAGCAGCTTGGAGGACAGGGCGGCCGAGCAGTACTTC; CDR3aa: CASSLEDRAAEQYF
j_gene: TRBJ1-1; d_gene: -; abundance: -; v_gene: TRBV5-6; CDR3nt: TGTGCCAGCAGCTTTTCGGGCACTGAAGCTTTCTTT; CDR3aa: CASSFSGTEAFF
j_gene: TRBJ2-5; d_gene: TRBD1; abundance: few; v_gene: TRBV7-2; CDR3nt: TGTGCCAGCAGCTTAGTTCAGGGGGCTCAAGAGACCCAGTACTTC; CDR3aa: CASSLVQGAQETQYF
j_gene: TRBJ2-1; d_gene: TRBD2; abundance: -; v_gene: TRBV7-2; CDR3nt: TGTGCCAGCAGCAGAAGCGGGGGCTCCTACAATGAGCAGTTCTTC; CDR3aa: CASSRSGGSYNEQFF
j_gene: TRBJ2-5; d_gene: -; abundance: few; v_gene: TRBV7-9; CDR3nt: TGTGCCAGCAGCTTCCGGCAGCAAGAGACCCAGTACTTC; CDR3aa: CASSFRQQETQYF
j_gene: TRBJ1-5; d_gene: TRBD1; abundance: few; v_gene: TRBV30; CDR3nt: TGTGCCTGGAGTCGCACAGGGGGCAACAATCAGCCCCAGCATTTT; CDR3aa: CAWSRTGGNNQPQHF
j_gene: TRBJ2-7; d_gene: -; abundance: few; v_gene: TRBV28; CDR3nt: TGTGCCAGCAGTCCCCCCTATTACGAGCAGTACTTC; CDR3aa: CASSPPYYEQYF
j_gene: TRBJ2-1; d_gene: -; abundance: -; v_gene: TRBV1; CDR3nt: TGCACCAGCAGCCATGCTTTTTTCAGGGGGGGGCAGTTCTTC; CDR3aa: CTSSHAFFRGGQFF
j_gene: TRBJ2-2; d_gene: -; abundance: few; v_gene: TRBV9; CDR3nt: TGTGCCAGCAGCGTAATGACCGGGGAGCTGTTTTTT; CDR3aa: CASSVMTGELFF
j_gene: TRBJ2-1; d_gene: -; abundance: many; v_gene: TRBV7-2; CDR3nt: TGTGCCAGCAGCTTAGCGGCCGGTGCACCCTACAATGAGCAGTTCTTC; CDR3aa: CASSLAAGAPYNEQFF
j_gene: TRBJ2-5; d_gene: -; abundance: -; v_gene: TRBV2; CDR3nt: TGTGCCAGCAGTGTGAATTACCAAGAGACCCAGTACTTC; CDR3aa: CASSVNYQETQYF
j_gene: TRBJ1-2; d_gene: -; abundance: few; v_gene: TRBV4-2; CDR3nt: TGTGCCAGCAGCCAAGATCGGACAGCAGGCTACACCTTC; CDR3aa: CASSQDRTAGYTF
j_gene: TRBJ1-1; d_gene: -; abundance: few; v_gene: TRBV18; CDR3nt: TGTGCCAGCTCACCGTCAGAGGGGAGGGTCACTGAAGCTTTCTTT; CDR3aa: CASSPSEGRVTEAFF
j_gene: TRBJ2-7; d_gene: -; abundance: -; v_gene: TRBV12-5; CDR3nt: TGTGCTAGTGGTCCCATCGGCGGGTTCGGGTACGAGCAGTACTTC; CDR3aa: CASGPIGGFGYEQYF
j_gene: TRBJ1-2; d_gene: -; abundance: -; v_gene: TRBV14; CDR3nt: TGTGCCAGCAGCCAAGATATGGCAACGGGGTACGGCTACACCTTC; CDR3aa: CASSQDMATGYGYTF
j_gene: TRBJ2-5; d_gene: TRBD2; abundance: few; v_gene: TRBV4-3; CDR3nt: TGCGCCAGCAGCCAAGGGAATAGCGGGATAGAGACCCAGTACTTC; CDR3aa: CASSQGNSGIETQYF
j_gene: TRBJ1-2; d_gene: TRBD1; abundance: many; v_gene: TRBV7-9; CDR3nt: TGTGCCAGCAGCTGGGACAGGGAGGGCTACACCTTC; CDR3aa: CASSWDREGYTF